The 5 T cell receptor beta chains below were found in one sample sequenced in a study of vaccination and CD4 T cells after COVID-19. No cognate antigen is known for these TCRs. Sequence data for DNA of cultured CD4+ T cells were generated by the Oncomine TCR Beta short-read assay. A single record per CDR3 protein comes from TCRdb applying MiXCR to the PCR reads. The sample consists of some 14,000 distinct CDR3 sequences, roughly 36% of them appearing once. Treatment meaning: roughly nine-day PBMC culture with coronavirus spike peptide pools or control peptides (ViraFEST assay). Sequenced: cultured CD4+ T cells from blood. Receptor source: a human donor with COVID-19.

This clonotype was found a few times. J is TRBJ2-3 and V is TRBV6-2 or TRBV6-3, with D possibly TRBD1 on 5 matching bases. Germline CDR1 and CDR2: MNHEY and SVGEGT. Trimming took off 8 bases at V and 1 base at J, with 10 bases between the two ends. CDR3 length: 13 amino acids. The CDR3 is CASVQGRTDTQYF. For the CDR3, the DNA is TGTGCCAGCGTGCAGGGTCGCACAGATACGCAGTATTTT.

The chain combines TRBV5-1 with TRBJ2-3; D unclear. The CDR3 loop spans 12 amino acids. Germline V gene sequence: CDR1 SGHRS, CDR2 YFSETQ. V was shortened by 4 bases and J by 3 bases, with 6 bases between the two germline ends. This CDR3 reads CASSTFTDTQYF. CDR3 DNA sequence: TGCGCCAGCAGCACCTTTACAGATACGCAGTATTTT.

V is TRBV7-9 and J is TRBJ2-1; TRBD2 agrees at 8 bases. With 11 bases clipped from V and 7 bases from J, the junction kept 7 bases outside the gene matches. Germline-derived CDR1 and CDR2 are SEHNR and FQNEAQ (reference sequence). CDR3 length: 12 amino acids. For the CDR3, the DNA is TGTGCCGGGGGCGGCGGGGGGAATGAGCAGTTCTTC. It translates to CAGGGGGNEQFF.

The J gene is TRBJ2-6, the V gene TRBV6-4, with TRBD1 as a possible D gene (5 bases). The CDR3 loop spans 15 amino acids. From germline, CDR1 is MRHNA and CDR2 SNTAGT. V shed 2 bases and J shed 0 bases, with 5 bases lying between them. In DNA, the CDR3 is TGTGCCAGCAGTGACACAGGCTCTGGGGCCAACGTCCTGACTTTC. As protein: CASSDTGSGANVLTF.

The chain carries TRBV24-1 and TRBJ2-2; 9 nucleotides match TRBD1. This CDR3 contains 15 residues. Germline assignment: CDR1 KGHDR and CDR2 SFDVKD. J gave up 6 bases and V 6 bases, and 7 bases lay outside the gene matches. For the CDR3, the DNA is TGTGCCACCAGTTACAGGGGGCCCCGGGCCGGGGAGCTGTTTTTT. It codes for CATSYRGPRAGELFF.